These 18 T cell receptor beta chains came from one sample sequenced in a study of cytotoxic CD8 clonotypes in ibrutinib-treated CLL (dated by TCRdb to about 2021). The method behind the library was the immunoSEQ multiplex PCR assay. TCRdb mirrors the immuneACCESS table, restricted to in-frame sequences. Some clones are absent from its copies; in checked studies, under half trace to an unresolved V gene, and the reason for the others is unknown. This sample lists some 200,000 clones; over 60% were detected once. The ten largest account for roughly 13% of the sample. The intended sense of this specimen's time point label: around 25 months on ibrutinib. The source material was PBMCs, sampled after 24 months of ibrutinib treatment. These receptors originate from a human donor with chronic lymphocytic leukemia.

This clone appeared once. J is TRBJ2-3 and V is TRBV27; D is unclear. Trimming removed 2 bases at V and 2 bases at J, with 8 bases between. CDR1 and CDR2 from the germline V gene are MNHEY and SMNVEV (reference sequence). The CDR3 is 14 residues long. The CDR3 loop reads CASSLRAATDTQYF. The CDR3 nucleotides read TGTGCCAGCAGTTTACGGGCGGCCACAGATACGCAGTATTTT.

The chain joins TRBV7-8 to TRBJ1-4; 10 positions agree with TRBD1. Trimming took 5 bases from V and 3 from J; bases not matched to a gene: 12. This CDR3 is built from 18 residues. CDR1 SGHVS and CDR2 FQNEAQ come from the germline V gene. The CDR3 bases are TGTGCCAGCAGCAGCCGCGGGGACAGGGGTAGTCCTAATGAAAAACTGTTTTTT. It yields the protein CASSSRGDRGSPNEKLFF.

This clone was found a few times. The J gene is TRBJ2-2, the V gene TRBV4-3; D possibly matches TRBD1 or TRBD2 (5 bases each). The CDR3 is made up of 16 amino acids. V was cut by 0 bases and J by 3 bases, with 11 bases left in between. CDR1 is LGHNA, CDR2 YSLEER, per germline. Here the CDR3 reads CASSQDGGFDTGELFF. The CDR3 DNA reads as TGCGCCAGCAGCCAAGATGGGGGTTTCGACACCGGGGAGCTGTTTTTT.

This sequence joins TRBV7-8 and TRBJ1-1; D is unclear. CDR3 length: 16 residues. V dropped 1 base and J dropped 8 bases, with 20 bases sitting between them. CDR1 SGHVS and CDR2 FQNEAQ come from the germline V gene. CDR3 in amino acids: CASSLDFSRAIIEAFF. CDR3 nucleotides: TGTGCCAGCAGCTTAGATTTTTCACGGGCGATTATCGAAGCTTTCTTT.

The rearrangement joins TRBV18 to TRBJ2-2; 7 bases match TRBD1. V was clipped by 0 bases and J by 1 base; unmatched bases: 2. This CDR3 has 16 amino acids. Germline loops: CDR1 KGHSH, CDR2 LQKENI. The CDR3 sequence is CASSPPGQLNTGELFF. Written as DNA, the CDR3 is TGTGCCAGCTCACCACCGGGACAGCTGAACACCGGGGAGCTGTTTTTT. Full variable domain (missing parts from reference TRBV18 and TRBJ2-2): NAGVMQNPRHLVRRRGQEARLRCSPMKGHSHVYWYRQLPEEGLKFMVYLQKENIIDESGMPKERFSAEFPKEGPSILRIQQVVRGDSAAYFCASSPPGQLNTGELFFGEGSRLTVL.

The rearrangement uses TRBV5-1 and TRBJ2-5, with 13 bases identical to TRBD2. V was pared by 0 bases and J by 6 bases, with 5 bases of the junction left unmatched. Germline V lookup: CDR1 SGHRS, CDR2 YFSETQ. The CDR3 loop spans 16 amino acids. Here the CDR3 DNA reads TGCGCCAGCAGCTTGGAAGGACTAGCGGGAGTTAAGACCCAGTACTTC. The encoded protein is CASSLEGLAGVKTQYF.

This chain uses TRBV5-4 with TRBJ2-3, with a tentative D call TRBD2 (6 bases). V was pared by 4 bases and J by 0 bases, with 18 bases between. This CDR3 is 17 amino acids long. CDR1 and CDR2 from the germline V gene are SGHNT and YYREEE (reference sequence). The CDR3 region has the DNA TGTGCCAGCAGCCCCAAAGCGATTGCGGGGAGCACAGATACGCAGTATTTT. Translation: CASSPKAIAGSTDTQYF. The full variable domain, completed using reference TRBV5-4 and TRBJ2-3, is ETGVTQSPTHLIKTRGQQVTLRCSSQSGHNTVSWYQQALGQGPQFIFQYYREEENGRGNFPPRFSGLQFPNYSSELNVNALELDDSALYLCASSPKAIAGSTDTQYFGPGTRLTVL.

This clone has only a few counts. The gene calls are TRBV18 and TRBJ1-2; 10 bases line up with TRBD1. V lost 4 bases to trimming and J lost 3 bases; unmatched junction nucleotides: 5. This CDR3 has 15 amino acids. Germline CDR1 and CDR2: KGHSH and LQKENI. DNA for the CDR3: TGTGCCAGCTCACGCGGGACAGGGGCTGACTATGGCTACACCTTC. Amino acid sequence: CASSRGTGADYGYTF.

In its sample, this clone was seen once. The CDR3 DNA reads as TGTGCCAGCAGCCTGACAGGACAGGCGACCTACGAGCAGTACTTC. Its translation: CASSLTGQATYEQYF. The chain has TRBV11-3 and TRBJ2-7; 7 nucleotides agree with TRBD1. Trimming at V came to 5 bases and at J to 2 bases, leaving 9 bases not matched to a gene. The CDR3 has 15 amino acids. CDR1 and CDR2 (germline): SGHNT, YENEEA. Looking up the rest from reference TRBV11-3 and TRBJ2-7 gives the full variable domain: EAGVVQSPRYKIIEKKQPVAFWCNPISGHNTLYWYLQNLGQGPELLIRYENEEAVDDSQLPKDRFSAERLKGVDSTLKIQPAELGDSAVYLCASSLTGQATYEQYFGPGTRLTVT.

This clone was counted once. The chain has TRBV2 and TRBJ2-2; D gene uncertain. From germline, CDR1 is SNHLY and CDR2 FYNNEI. Trimming removed 7 bases from V and 3 bases from J, with 9 bases in between. This CDR3 is 13 amino acids long. The CDR3 loop reads CASTVGYTGELFF. The DNA of the CDR3 is TGTGCCAGCACTGTCGGTTACACCGGGGAGCTGTTTTTT. Looking up the rest from reference TRBV2 and TRBJ2-2 gives the full variable domain: EPEVTQTPSHQVTQMGQEVILRCVPISNHLYFYWYRQILGQKVEFLVSFYNNEISEKSEIFDDQFSVERPDGSNFTLKIRSTKLEDSAMYFCASTVGYTGELFFGEGSRLTVL.

V usage is TRBV7-2 and J usage is TRBJ1-4; D is unclear. Germline CDR1 SGHTA, CDR2 FQGNSA. The CDR3 runs 13 residues. The V and J ends lost 5 bases and 11 bases respectively, with 15 bases between them. CDR3 region: CASSPNDMRKLFF. The CDR3 DNA reads TGTGCCAGCAGCCCGAACGACATGAGGAAACTGTTTTTT.

The chain links TRBV19 to TRBJ1-5; D is undetermined. The germline gives CDR1 LNHDA, CDR2 SQIVND (reference sequence). The CDR3 runs 16 residues. V was pared by 4 bases and J by 0 bases, with 13 bases between. In nucleotides, the CDR3 is TGTGCCAGTAGTAGGTATTTAGCGGATAGCAATCAGCCCCAGCATTTT. Translation: CASSRYLADSNQPQHF.

V and J are TRBV6-6 and TRBJ2-7; no firm D call. The CDR3 consists of 12 residues. Germline lookup yields CDR1 MNHNY and CDR2 SVGAGI (reference sequence). The V end was cut by 1 base, the J end by 0 bases, with 1 base between. The CDR3 DNA is TGTGCCAGCAGTTACTACTCCTACGAGCAGTACTTC. Its protein is CASSYYSYEQYF.

The V call is TRBV20-1, the J call TRBJ2-1; 10 nucleotides agree with TRBD2. V gave up 5 bases and J gave up 10 bases; unmatched junction bases: 2. This CDR3 region has 11 residues. Germline loops: CDR1 DFQATT, CDR2 SNEGSKA (reference sequence). This CDR3 is CSARSGREQFF. CDR3 DNA: TGCAGTGCTCGTAGCGGGAGGGAGCAGTTCTTC.

This clone has more than one count but fewer than ten. The V gene is TRBV7-6, the J gene TRBJ2-7; 12 positions match TRBD2. Unmatched junction bases numbered 5, after V lost 3 bases and J lost 2 bases. CDR1 is SGHVS, CDR2 FNYEAQ, per germline. The CDR3 covers 16 residues. The chain's CDR3 is CASSFLAGGPTYEQYF. Here the CDR3 DNA reads TGTGCCAGCAGCTTCCTAGCGGGAGGGCCAACCTACGAGCAGTACTTC.

The chain recombines TRBV5-6 with TRBJ2-7; 11 nucleotides agree with TRBD2. The germline gives CDR1 SGHDT, CDR2 YYEEEE. The CDR3 totals 17 residues. J gave up 0 bases and V 0 bases, and 5 bases lay outside the gene matches. CDR3 protein: CASSLGVAGGYSYEQYF. In DNA form, the CDR3 reads TGTGCCAGCAGCTTGGGGGTAGCGGGAGGGTACTCCTACGAGCAGTACTTC.

The chain uses TRBV18 and TRBJ1-4; unclear D gene. This CDR3 is built from 15 residues. Germline V gene data show CDR1 as KGHSH and CDR2 as LQKENI. With 4 bases removed from V and 4 bases from J, the gap between germline ends came to 13 bases. The CDR3 is CASSQDLLGNEKLFF. The CDR3 nucleotides read TGTGCCAGCTCACAAGACCTTTTGGGTAATGAAAAACTGTTTTTT. The full variable domain, its missing parts supplied by reference TRBV18 and TRBJ1-4, is NAGVMQNPRHLVRRRGQEARLRCSPMKGHSHVYWYRQLPEEGLKFMVYLQKENIIDESGMPKERFSAEFPKEGPSILRIQQVVRGDSAAYFCASSQDLLGNEKLFFGSGTQLSVL.

In its sample, this clone was seen once. The rearrangement joins TRBV5-1 to TRBJ1-3; D gene uncertain. Between the trimmed V and J ends, which lost 1 base and 4 bases, there was a span of 3 bases. The length of the CDR3 is 12 residues. From germline, CDR1 is SGHRS and CDR2 YFSETQ. CDR3 protein: CASSLTGNTIYF. CDR3 DNA sequence: TGCGCCAGCAGCTTGACAGGAAACACCATATATTTT.